This T cell receptor beta chain stems from a study of yellow fever vaccine responses in identical twins. TCRdb itself ran the RT-PCR reads through MiXCR, one entry per CDR3 protein. The sample includes approximately 810 distinct CDR3 sequences, around 81% of them seen just once. Turning to this clonotype: What it binds is not known.

General study points: On the reported evidence, twins' vaccine T cell responses seemed partly convergent and partly personalized.

The CDR3 totals 14 residues. Between the trimmed V and J ends, which lost 4 bases and 0 bases, there was a span of 9 bases. The J gene is TRBJ1-1, the V gene TRBV12-3 or TRBV12-4; D unclear. Sequenced here: T cells from blood (PBMCs), unsorted or a sorted subset (not recorded which), sampled before or after yellow fever vaccination (not recorded which). The clonotype was recovered from a female donor who received the yellow fever vaccine. The CDR3 DNA reads as TGTGCCAGCAGTTCCCAGACAATGAACACTGAAGCTTTCTTT. Protein product: CASSSQTMNTEAFF.